Listed below are T cell receptor beta chains from one sample, sequenced in a study of blood T cells in healthy people across ages. Via MiXCR, TCRdb re-called the 5' RACE reads, giving one row per CDR3 protein. Among around 1,000,000 distinct CDR3 sequences, under 30% were seen once, and the ten largest hold approximately 0.7%. This sample was shared with a second study, whose subject was T cells of mothers and their children.

Sequenced material: blood. Receptor source: a girl aged 2-15 years in good health. Each CDR3 is given with its conserved first and last residue. A D gene is named only where the DNA matches it firmly. Clone size is given for some rows only: seen once, a few or many times, or a class if the clone is expanded.

TRBV12-3/TRBV12-4	-	once	TRBJ2-7	CASSLLLRGEQYF	TGTGCCAGCAGTTTACTCTTGAGGGGCGAGCAGTACTTC
TRBV28	-	-	TRBJ2-6	CASGLVSGANVLTF	TGTGCCAGCGGGTTGGTCTCTGGGGCCAACGTCCTGACTTTC
TRBV4-3	-	once	TRBJ2-1	CASSQDGGVTYNEQFF	TGCGCCAGCAGCCAAGATGGAGGGGTAACTTACAATGAGCAGTTCTTC
TRBV28	TRBD2	-	TRBJ2-1	CASTSPSGSASYNEQFF	TGTGCCAGCACCTCCCCTAGCGGGAGTGCCTCCTACAATGAGCAGTTCTTC
TRBV12-3/TRBV12-4	-	few	TRBJ2-5	CASNKGKDQETQYF	TGTGCCAGCAACAAAGGGAAGGATCAAGAGACCCAGTACTTC
TRBV6-5	-	few	TRBJ2-1	CASTQGPTNEQFF	TGTGCCAGCACCCAAGGACCAACCAATGAGCAGTTCTTC
TRBV13	-	-	TRBJ2-5	CASSRPEEGVQETQYF	TGTGCCAGCAGCCGCCCCGAGGAAGGGGTACAAGAGACCCAGTACTTC
TRBV6-5	-	-	TRBJ2-5	CASWVGAGETQYF	TGTGCCAGCTGGGTGGGGGCTGGAGAGACCCAGTACTTC
TRBV4-1	TRBD1	-	TRBJ2-7	CASSQEPGQGVQEQYF	TGCGCCAGCAGCCAAGAACCGGGACAGGGTGTGCAAGAGCAGTACTTC
TRBV20-1	TRBD1	-	TRBJ2-2	CSAKAVQGADSGELFF	TGCAGTGCTAAAGCAGTGCAGGGGGCCGATAGCGGGGAGCTGTTTTTT
TRBV24-1	-	few	TRBJ2-5	CATSDPKDREETQYF	TGTGCCACCAGTGATCCTAAAGACAGAGAAGAGACCCAGTACTTC
TRBV2	-	-	TRBJ2-2	CASMREFGRELFF	TGTGCCAGCATGAGGGAGTTCGGGAGGGAGCTGTTTTTT
TRBV5-6	-	few	TRBJ2-1	CASSFAAKSYNEQFF	TGTGCCAGCAGCTTCGCAGCGAAATCCTACAATGAGCAGTTCTTC
TRBV28	-	-	TRBJ2-7	CASSFNRGISYEQYF	TGTGCCAGCAGTTTTAATAGGGGTATCTCCTACGAGCAGTACTTC